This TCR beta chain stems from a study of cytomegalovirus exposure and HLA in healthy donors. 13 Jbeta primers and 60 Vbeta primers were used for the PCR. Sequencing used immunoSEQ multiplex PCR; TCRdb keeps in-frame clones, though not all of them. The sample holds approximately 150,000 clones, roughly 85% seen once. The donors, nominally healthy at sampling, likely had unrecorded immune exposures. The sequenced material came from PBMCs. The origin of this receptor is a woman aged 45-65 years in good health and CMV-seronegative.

CDR3 sequence: CASSLLASSGANVLTF. The CDR3 region has the DNA TGTGCCAGCAGTTTGCTAGCGAGCTCTGGGGCCAACGTCCTGACTTTC. The chain uses TRBV27 and TRBJ2-6; possible D gene TRBD2, 6 bases. Germline CDR1 is MNHEY and CDR2 is SMNVEV (reference sequence). V was pared by 3 bases and J by 0 bases, with 9 bases between. This CDR3 is built from 16 residues.